The next 13 T cell receptor beta chains were all read from a single sample in a study of T cells expressing NK-cell markers. Reprocessing the 5' RACE reads, TCRdb reports a single entry for every CDR3 protein and omits DNA. The sample shows 200,000 to 300,000 distinct CDR3 sequences, and about 0.39% sits with its ten largest clones. Material for sequencing was blood T cells: a sorted CD56 or NKG2C T cell subset, CD4+ or CD8+ T cells, or bulk PBMC T cells (not recorded which). The receptors were gathered from a man between 18 and 29 years old in good health.

CDR3 residues: CASSPWTGQGGNSPLHF. The genes are TRBV7-9 and TRBJ1-6; TCRdb designates TRBD1, a call that cannot be tested without DNA. CDR3 length equals 17 residues. Germline CDR1 SEHNR, CDR2 FQNEAQ (reference sequence).

This rearrangement joins TRBV30 to TRBJ2-5; TCRdb reports TRBD2, a call that lacks DNA to check it against. Germline CDR1 and CDR2: GTSNPN and SVGIG (reference sequence). This CDR3 has 16 amino acids. The CDR3 region is CAWSGGGRPWGETQYF.

V gene TRBV24-1 combines with J gene TRBJ2-5; TCRdb reports TRBD2, a call that lacks DNA to check it against. CDR3 length: 17 residues. The germline CDR1 and CDR2 sequences are KGHDR and SFDVKD. CDR3 loop: CATSDPADYSTGETQYF.

The gene calls are TRBV11-2 and TRBJ2-1; TCRdb indicates TRBD2, and absent DNA this call remains unverified. Germline V gene sequence: CDR1 SGHAT, CDR2 FQNNGV. The CDR3 sequence is 17 residues long. The CDR3 is CASSSEALAGAYNEQFF.

The chain links TRBV29-1 to TRBJ2-1; TCRdb selects TRBD1, and the lack of DNA leaves this call unchecked. This CDR3 spans 12 amino acids. Germline CDR1 is SQVTM and CDR2 is ANQGSEA. The CDR3 sequence is CSGRSGNNEQFF.

The chain links TRBV29-1 to TRBJ2-1; TCRdb proposes TRBD2, but this gene call is untestable without DNA. The germline V gene encodes CDR1 SQVTM and CDR2 ANQGSEA. This CDR3 contains 13 residues. CDR3 in amino acids: CSVEGTRSNEQFF.

The chain has TRBV5-1 and TRBJ2-2; lacking DNA, the TRBD1 call made by TCRdb goes unchecked. Germline V gene data show CDR1 as SGHRS and CDR2 as YFSETQ. This CDR3 is 14 amino acids long. The CDR3 spells CASSAQGFTGELFF.

V usage is TRBV7-9 and J usage is TRBJ2-7; TCRdb's assignment of TRBD2 cannot be checked, as there is no DNA. Germline CDR1 and CDR2: SEHNR and FQNEAQ (reference sequence). CDR3 length: 15 residues. The CDR3 here is CASSSTGARPYEQYF.

The gene calls are TRBV5-6 and TRBJ2-1; TCRdb lists TRBD1, though no DNA is available to test this call. Germline V lookup: CDR1 SGHDT, CDR2 YYEEEE. The CDR3 has 12 residues. The CDR3 loop is CASSLLRVGEFF.

The chain employs TRBV7-9 and TRBJ2-3; TCRdb picks TRBD2, but there is no DNA to check that call. The CDR3 loop spans 17 amino acids. Germline-derived CDR1 and CDR2 are SEHNR and FQNEAQ (reference sequence). The CDR3 here is CASRTGSGLAGADTQYF.

CDR3 protein: CASLGGAGLTYEQYF. The V call is TRBV6-1, the J call TRBJ2-7; TCRdb selects TRBD1, and the lack of DNA leaves this call unchecked. The germline V gene has CDR1 MNHNS and CDR2 SASEGT. The CDR3 has 15 residues.

The rearrangement links TRBV10-2 to TRBJ2-3; without DNA, the TCRdb call of TRBD2 cannot be checked. The CDR3 loop spans 15 amino acids. From germline, CDR1 is WSHSY and CDR2 SAAADI. CDR3 in amino acids: CASSLSSGGTDTQYF.

The rearrangement joins TRBV20-1 to TRBJ1-1. This CDR3 is 14 amino acids long. The germline CDR1 and CDR2 sequences are DFQATT and SNEGSKA (reference sequence). This CDR3 is CSARGGAEGTEAFF.